This TCR beta chain was observed in a study of blood T cell repertoires in COVID-19. V shed 10 bases, J shed 3 bases, and the junction held 7 bases outside the gene matches. Germline-derived CDR1 and CDR2 are MNHEY and SVGAGI. This CDR3 has 13 residues. Profiling relied on immunoSEQ multiplex PCR, and the TCRdb table lists in-frame clones only, not all of them. The sample has tens of thousands of clones; around 80% are singletons. This sequence originates from a human donor in a cohort sampled during active COVID-19. The J gene is TRBJ2-7, the V gene TRBV6-5; the match to TRBD2 covers 9 bases. Sequenced sample: peripheral blood. The CDR3, as DNA: TGTGCCACCCACCTGACTAGCGGCTACGAGCAGTACTTC. As protein: CATHLTSGYEQYF.